This T cell receptor beta chain was profiled in a study of blood T cell repertoires in COVID-19 (TCRdb year 2020). In the study overall: Samples covering the acute and convalescent phases of COVID-19 were provided by collaborators in the United States, Italy and Spain. The material from the prospective study consisted of cDNA or gDNA derived from T cells, B-cell-depleted T cells, or PBMCs. The dataset comprised deeply sampled blood TCRbeta repertoires from subjects exposed to, actively infected with, or recovered from COVID-19. The repertoires were released in a freely available public database intended as a resource for research on the immune response to SARS-CoV-2. Samples were obtained from the ongoing ImmuneRACE study (first 160 participants) and from 1,000 to 1,500 subjects provided by 6 global collaborators. Nearly every sample came with metadata listing a de-identified subject ID, COVID-19 status, age in years and sex. Where available, HLA class I and class II types were taken from metadata supplied by the sample provider and were not determined by assay-based typing. The paper as a whole reports these results and caveats: The amount of clinical and demographic metadata varied by source and participant and was provided uncurated.

TCRbeta CDR3 regions were amplified from genomic DNA using the immunoSEQ Assay, a bias-controlled multiplex PCR. The authors' analysis ran thus. Within the assay, amplification of reference gene primers was used to estimate how many nucleated cells each sample contained. To quantify the absolute abundance of each unique TCRbeta CDR3 rearrangement, sequence reads were collapsed and filtered. Productive Simpson clonality was computed per sample as the square root of Simpson's diversity index over productive rearrangements. TCRdb provides this immuneACCESS table in a form limited to in-frame rearrangements. Some clones are lacking; in checked studies, under half of them reflect an unresolved V gene, and why the rest are absent is not known. D and trimming were read from the DNA, whereas the V and J calls and clone size are those reported in that table. Within this sample are tens of thousands of clones, with around 94% of them counted one time only. Clones ranked in the top ten supply 0.37% of the sample.

In Seattle, one collaborating source enrolled patients while the infection was active and tracked those patients longitudinally over the course of disease. Collaborating institutions collected whole blood in K2EDTA tubes following their own protocols. For TCRbeta analysis, collaborator samples were shipped as frozen whole blood, as isolated PBMCs, or as DNA extracted from either sample type. On this clone: Its antigen remains undetermined. There are no base qualities to consult, and no much larger clone falls within one base.

The CDR3, from cysteine to phenylalanine, totals 17 residues. CDR3 DNA only is kept here, 51 bases in frame from base 1. Taken from the germline V gene, the CDR1 and CDR2 loops are LGHNA and YNFKEQ. V is cut by 0 bases and J by 4 bases, and the space between the germline ends is 13 bases. The sequence derives from a man in his fifties or sixties with COVID-19, enrolled during active disease. The specimen sequenced was peripheral blood. The rearrangement joined TRBV4-2 to TRBJ1-6, with the D gene call left open. Here is the DNA: TGTGCCAGCAGCCAAGAGCGGAGGCAGACTTATAATTCACCCCTCCACTTT. Translated, it gives CASSQERRQTYNSPLHF.